Reported below is one TCR beta chain. These data are taken from a study of T cell changes during pregnancy in multiple sclerosis. Here immunoSEQ multiplex PCR was the method, and the copy in TCRdb shows in-frame clones only, minus some. In the table there are approximately 51,000 clones, 85% to 95% of which are singletons. The receptor comes from a female donor with multiple sclerosis, enrolled in a pregnancy study. Sequences were derived from CD4+ T cells from peripheral blood mononuclear cells, sampled in the second trimester of pregnancy.

The CDR3 region has the DNA TGTGCCAGCAGCTACCCTTCGACAGCATCATATGGCTACACCTTC. Translating gives CASSYPSTASYGYTF. This chain links TRBV5-6 with TRBJ1-2; possible D gene TRBD1, 5 bases. The germline V gene has CDR1 SGHDT and CDR2 YYEEEE. This CDR3 contains 15 residues. Trimming cost V 3 bases and J 5 bases, with 17 bases left between them. Looking up the rest from reference TRBV5-6 and TRBJ1-2 gives the full variable domain: DAGVTQSPTHLIKTRGQQVTLRCSPKSGHDTVSWYQQALGQGPQFIFQYYEEEERQRGNFPDRFSGHQFPNYSSELNVNALLLGDSALYLCASSYPSTASYGYTFGSGTRLTVV.